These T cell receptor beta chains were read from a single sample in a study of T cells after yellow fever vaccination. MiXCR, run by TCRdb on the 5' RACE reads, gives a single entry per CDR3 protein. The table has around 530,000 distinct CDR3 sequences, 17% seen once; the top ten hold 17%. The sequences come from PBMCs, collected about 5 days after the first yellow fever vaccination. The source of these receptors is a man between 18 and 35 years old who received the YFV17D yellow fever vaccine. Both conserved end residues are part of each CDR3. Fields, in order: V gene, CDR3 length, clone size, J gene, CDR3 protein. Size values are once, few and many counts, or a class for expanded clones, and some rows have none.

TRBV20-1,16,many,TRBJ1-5,CSARVRGRGGNQPQHF
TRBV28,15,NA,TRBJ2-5,CASRNFGLAGETQYF
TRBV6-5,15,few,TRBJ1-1,CASSYSRRLTAEAFF
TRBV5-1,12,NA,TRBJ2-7,CASSWAGTEQYF
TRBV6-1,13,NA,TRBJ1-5,CASKYLSNQPQHF
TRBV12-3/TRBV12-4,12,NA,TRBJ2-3,CASTQSRDTQYF
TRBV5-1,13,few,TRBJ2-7,CASSLPRGYEQYF
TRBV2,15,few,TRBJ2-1,CASRGTGGPDNEQFF
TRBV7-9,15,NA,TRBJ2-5,CASSSQGGSWETQYF
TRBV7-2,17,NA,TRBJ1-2,CASSPNPTGRDLYGYTF
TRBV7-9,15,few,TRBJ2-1,CASQKKTRSYNEQFF
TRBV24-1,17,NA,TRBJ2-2,CATSDRTRGRNTGELFF
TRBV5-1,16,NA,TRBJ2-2,CASSLARGAFTGELFF
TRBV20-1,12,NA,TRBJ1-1,CSARKLDTEAFF
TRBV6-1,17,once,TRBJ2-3,CASSPPSGRGVKDTQYF
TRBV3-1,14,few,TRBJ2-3,CASSPGDTTDTQYF
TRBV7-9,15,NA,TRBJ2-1,CASSLRRGGLNEQFF
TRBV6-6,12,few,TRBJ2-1,CASSWIGEEQFF
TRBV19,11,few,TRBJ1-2,CASRWPGGYTF
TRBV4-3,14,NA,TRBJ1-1,CASSQETRVVRAFF
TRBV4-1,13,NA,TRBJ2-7,CASSQEWVYEQYF
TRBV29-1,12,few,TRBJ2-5,CSVETGTPSQYF
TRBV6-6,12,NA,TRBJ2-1,CASSYRGVEQFF
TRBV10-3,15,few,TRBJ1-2,CAISDLFRDQDGYTF
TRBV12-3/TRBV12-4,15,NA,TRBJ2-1,CASSPQGLTLNEQFF
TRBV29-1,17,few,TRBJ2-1,CSVDGGASGGIGNEQFF
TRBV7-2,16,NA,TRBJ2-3,CASSHAPGRNTDTQYF
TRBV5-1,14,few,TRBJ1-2,CASSLSGDDYGYTF
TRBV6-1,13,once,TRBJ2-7,CASSQRQGREQYF
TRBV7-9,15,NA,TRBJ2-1,CASSLSGGLNNEQFF
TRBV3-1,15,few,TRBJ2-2,CASSQDRARGGELFF
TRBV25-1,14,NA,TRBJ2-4,CASSEDSIWDIQYF
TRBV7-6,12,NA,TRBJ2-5,CASSSLLGTQYF
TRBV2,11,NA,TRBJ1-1,CAGGQLTEAFF
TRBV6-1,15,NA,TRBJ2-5,CASTYLSGEQETQYF
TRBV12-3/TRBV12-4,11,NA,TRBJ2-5,CASSLDYTQYF
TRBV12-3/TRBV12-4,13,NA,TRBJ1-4,CASSQAGNEKLFF
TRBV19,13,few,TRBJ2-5,CASSMGDRETQYF
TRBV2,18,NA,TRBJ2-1,CTCSFDTGFPRSYNEQFF
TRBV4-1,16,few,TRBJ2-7,CASSQGQGAGTYEQYF
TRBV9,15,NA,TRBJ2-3,CASSVAGGYTDTQYF
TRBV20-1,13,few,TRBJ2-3,CSASGGSTDTQYF